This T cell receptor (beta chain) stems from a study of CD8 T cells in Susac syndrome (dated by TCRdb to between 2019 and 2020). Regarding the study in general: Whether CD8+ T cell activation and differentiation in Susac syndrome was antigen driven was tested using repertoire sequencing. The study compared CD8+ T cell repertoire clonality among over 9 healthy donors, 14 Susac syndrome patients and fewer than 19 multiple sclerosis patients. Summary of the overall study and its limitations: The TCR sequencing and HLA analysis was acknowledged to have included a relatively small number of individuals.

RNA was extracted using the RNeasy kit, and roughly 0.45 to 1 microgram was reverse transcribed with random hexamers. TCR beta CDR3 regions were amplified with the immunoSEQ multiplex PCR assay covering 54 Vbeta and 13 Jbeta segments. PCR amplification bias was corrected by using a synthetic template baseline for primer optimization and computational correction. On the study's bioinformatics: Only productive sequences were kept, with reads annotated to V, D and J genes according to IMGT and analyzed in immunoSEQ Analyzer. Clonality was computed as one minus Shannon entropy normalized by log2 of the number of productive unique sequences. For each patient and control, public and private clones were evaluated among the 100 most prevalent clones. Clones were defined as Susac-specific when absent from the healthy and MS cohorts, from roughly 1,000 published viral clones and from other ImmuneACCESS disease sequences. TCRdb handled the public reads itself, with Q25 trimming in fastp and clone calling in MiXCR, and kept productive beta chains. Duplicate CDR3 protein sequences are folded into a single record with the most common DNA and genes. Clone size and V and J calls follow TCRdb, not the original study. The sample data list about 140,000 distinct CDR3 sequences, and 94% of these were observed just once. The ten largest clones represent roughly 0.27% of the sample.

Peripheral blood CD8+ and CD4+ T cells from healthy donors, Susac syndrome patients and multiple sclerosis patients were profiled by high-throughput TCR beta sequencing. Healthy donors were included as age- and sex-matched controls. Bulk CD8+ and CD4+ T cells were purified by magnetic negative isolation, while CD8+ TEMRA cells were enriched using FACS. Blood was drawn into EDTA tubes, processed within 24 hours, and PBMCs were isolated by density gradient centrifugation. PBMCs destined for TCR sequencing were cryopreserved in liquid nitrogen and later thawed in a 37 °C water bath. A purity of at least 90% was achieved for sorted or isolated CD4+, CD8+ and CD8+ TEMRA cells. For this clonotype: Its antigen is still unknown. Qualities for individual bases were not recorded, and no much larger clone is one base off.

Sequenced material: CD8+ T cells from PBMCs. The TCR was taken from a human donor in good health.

The bases are TGTGCCAGCAGTTTGGAGGGGAAGTACTATGGCTACACCTTC. This encodes CASSLEGKYYGYTF. Rearrangement joined TRBV6-6 to TRBJ1-2; the D gene is possibly TRBD1, with 5 bases matching. Trimming at the junction amounts to 4 bases on V and 3 bases on J, and the germline ends lie 12 bases apart. From the germline V gene (reference sequence), CDR1 is MNHNY and CDR2 is SVGAGI. From its cysteine to its phenylalanine, the CDR3 spans 14 amino acids. CDR3 DNA only is kept here, 42 bases in frame from base 1.